The clone carrying this T cell receptor beta chain was seen just once. Its antigen is not identified. This specimen belongs to a study of shared clonotypes between healthy human individuals. On the study more broadly: A donor's plate count was three for CD4 naive and three for CD4 memory; CD8 naive had two and CD8 memory one.

Per the authors' pipeline: There were no quality scores in the junction-only immunoSEQ sequences, so filtering differed. Method: immunoSEQ multiplex PCR; TCRdb's copy keeps in-frame clones and lacks some. From that table come the V and J calls and clone size; the DNA was used to work out D and trimming. The sample lists roughly 1 million clones, around 76% occurring once. General observations from the study: Unshared clonotypes carried lower generation probabilities than those common to all four donors.

The CDR3 runs to 14 residues. CDR1 is MGHRA and CDR2 is YSYEKL in the germline V gene. Trimming removed 0 bases at V and 4 bases at J, with 9 bases between. The sequenced material came from memory CD4+ T cells sorted from blood. The subset denotes: CD45RA-negative fraction. The receptor was isolated from a young man in good health. The J gene is TRBJ1-2, the V gene TRBV4-1; D not resolved. The CDR3 reads CASSQDLQVYGYTF. CDR3 DNA: TGCGCCAGCAGCCAAGACCTCCAGGTCTATGGCTACACCTTC.